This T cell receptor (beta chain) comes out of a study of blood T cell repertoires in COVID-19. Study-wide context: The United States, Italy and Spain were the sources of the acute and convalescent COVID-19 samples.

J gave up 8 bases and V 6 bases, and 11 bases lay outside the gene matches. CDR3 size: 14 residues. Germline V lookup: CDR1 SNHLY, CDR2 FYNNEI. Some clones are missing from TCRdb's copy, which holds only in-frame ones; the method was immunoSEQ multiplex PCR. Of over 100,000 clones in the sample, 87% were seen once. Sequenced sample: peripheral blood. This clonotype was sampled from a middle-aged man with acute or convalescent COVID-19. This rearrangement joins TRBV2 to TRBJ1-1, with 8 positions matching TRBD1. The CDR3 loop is CASSGTGPNLEAFF. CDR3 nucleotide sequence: TGTGCCAGCAGCGGGACAGGACCGAACTTAGAAGCTTTCTTT.